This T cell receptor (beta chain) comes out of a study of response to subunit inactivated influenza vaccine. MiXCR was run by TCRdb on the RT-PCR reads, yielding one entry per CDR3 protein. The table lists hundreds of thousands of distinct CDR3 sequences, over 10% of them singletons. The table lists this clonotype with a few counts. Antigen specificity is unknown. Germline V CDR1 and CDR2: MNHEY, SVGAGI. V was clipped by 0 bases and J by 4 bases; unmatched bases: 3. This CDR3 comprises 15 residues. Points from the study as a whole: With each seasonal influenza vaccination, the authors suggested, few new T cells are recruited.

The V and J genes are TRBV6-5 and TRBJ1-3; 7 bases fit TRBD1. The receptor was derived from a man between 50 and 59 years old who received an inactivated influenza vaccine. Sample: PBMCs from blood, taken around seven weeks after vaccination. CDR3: CASSYSTGRGNTIYF. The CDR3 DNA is TGTGCCAGCAGTTACTCGACAGGGCGCGGAAACACCATATATTTT.